A selection of T cell receptor beta chains follows, all from one sample in a study of Ad26.COV2.S vaccination and SARS-CoV-2 variants. Assay: immunoSEQ multiplex PCR; the TCRdb copy retains only in-frame clones and omits some. The sample contains 400,000 to 450,000 clones, less than 95% of which appear only once. The material sequenced was peripheral blood, taken in a trial of Ad26.COV2.S vaccine versus placebo. All receptors derive from a person aged 18-65 years who received the Ad26.COV2.S COVID-19 vaccine or a placebo. CDR3s include the opening cysteine and the closing phenylalanine or tryptophan. The order of the fields is V gene, J gene, D gene, clone size, CDR3 DNA, CDR3 protein. A D gene is named only where the DNA matches it firmly. Part of the rows lack a size; the others show once, few, many or a class for expanded clones.

TRBV7-6	TRBJ2-5	.	.	TGTGCCAGCAGCTCCCCCCGGGAGACCCAGTACTTC	CASSSPRETQYF
TRBV29-1	TRBJ2-3	TRBD2	.	TGCAGCGCGACGGGAGGGACCGTCACAGATACGCAGTATTTT	CSATGGTVTDTQYF
TRBV7-2	TRBJ2-1	.	.	TGTGCCAGCAGCGGACCGGGACAACGCAATGAGCAGTTCTTC	CASSGPGQRNEQFF
TRBV9	TRBJ2-3	.	.	TGTGCCAGCAGCGTCCAGGGAGGCACAGATACGCAGTATTTT	CASSVQGGTDTQYF
TRBV7-2	TRBJ2-7	.	.	TGTGCCAGCAGCTTAGAGCCCCCGGTCGGGGAGCAGTACTTC	CASSLEPPVGEQYF
TRBV7-9	TRBJ1-2	.	.	TGTGCCAGCAGCCCCAGGACGTATAATGGCTACACCTTC	CASSPRTYNGYTF
TRBV13	TRBJ2-7	TRBD2	.	TGTGCCAGCAGCTCCGGGACTAGCGCAACCTACGAGCAGTACTTC	CASSSGTSATYEQYF
TRBV6-2/TRBV6-3	TRBJ2-2	.	.	TGTGCCAGCAGTTACTCGACGGCTAGCGGGGAGCTGTTTTTT	CASSYSTASGELFF
TRBV4-3	TRBJ1-3	.	.	TGCGCCAGCAGCCAAGATCTGTGGGGGTCTGGAAACACCATATATTTT	CASSQDLWGSGNTIYF
TRBV24-1	TRBJ1-3	TRBD1	.	TGTGCCACCAGTGATGCCGGGACAGGGGCTGGAAACACCATATATTTT	CATSDAGTGAGNTIYF
TRBV7-3	TRBJ1-2	.	.	TGTGCCAGCAGCTTAATCCCTATGGGGAGTACCCTTGGCTACACCTTC	CASSLIPMGSTLGYTF
TRBV28	TRBJ2-7	.	.	TGTGCCAGCAGTTTACAGGGGTACGAGCAGTACTTC	CASSLQGYEQYF
TRBV7-9	TRBJ2-7	TRBD1	few	TGTGCCAGCAGCTCCACTGGGGACCGGGACAGGGGTACGTCCTACGAGCAGTACTTC	CASSSTGDRDRGTSYEQYF
TRBV7-9	TRBJ1-1	TRBD1	once	TGTGCCAGCAGTTCACAGACCCGGGACAGGTATGAAGCTTTCTTT	CASSSQTRDRYEAFF
TRBV7-6	TRBJ2-3	.	.	TGTGCCAGCAGCCCCAGCCGGGCACTCACAGATACGCAGTATTTT	CASSPSRALTDTQYF
TRBV7-6	TRBJ1-6	TRBD1	.	TGTGCCAGCAGCTTAGGGTGGACAGGGGAGAATTCACCCCTCCACTTT	CASSLGWTGENSPLHF
TRBV9	TRBJ1-1	TRBD1	.	TGTGCCACCTCAGGGGGCGTCGACACTGAAGCTTTCTTT	CATSGGVDTEAFF
TRBV6-1	TRBJ1-1	.	.	TGTGCCAGCAGTGAAGCCGGGGGAAAAGCTTTCTTT	CASSEAGGKAFF
TRBV6-2/TRBV6-3	TRBJ2-2	.	.	TGTGCCAGCAGTTATGGGCGGAACACCGGGGAGCTGTTTTTT	CASSYGRNTGELFF
TRBV3-1/TRBV3-2	TRBJ2-2	.	.	TGTGCCAGCAGCCAAGATAGCGGAGGGGACCTATTTTACACCGGGGAGCTGTTTTTT	CASSQDSGGDLFYTGELFF
TRBV20-1	TRBJ2-7	.	few	TGCAGTGCTAGTAATCGCGGGGTTGCCTACGAGCAGTACTTC	CSASNRGVAYEQYF
TRBV29-1	TRBJ2-7	TRBD2	few	TGCAGCGCCGCGGGAGCAGACGAGCAGTACTTC	CSAAGADEQYF
TRBV18	TRBJ2-5	TRBD1	once	TGTGCCAGCTCACCATCAGGGGGTCGGCAAGAGACCCAGTACTTC	CASSPSGGRQETQYF
TRBV6-2/TRBV6-3	TRBJ1-2	.	.	TGTGCCAGCAGTCAGACAGGTTCGGGTGGCTATGGCTACACCTTC	CASSQTGSGGYGYTF
TRBV15	TRBJ1-2	TRBD1	.	TGTGCCACCAGCCCCGACAGGGGGCACCTACAACATGGCTACACCTTC	CATSPDRGHLQHGYTF
TRBV5-1	TRBJ2-5	TRBD2	.	TGCGCCAGCAGCGATGTAAGACTAGCTGGTTCAGAGACCCAGTACTTC	CASSDVRLAGSETQYF
TRBV7-6	TRBJ2-7	.	.	TGTGCCAACCAGCCGGAGGGCGAGCAGTACTTC	CANQPEGEQYF